This entry lists 28 T cell receptor beta chains sequenced from one sample in a study of blood T cell repertoires in COVID-19. Sequencing used immunoSEQ multiplex PCR; TCRdb keeps in-frame clones, though not all of them. The sample lists some 120,000 clones, 84% occurring once. Specimen: peripheral blood. These receptors were obtained from a woman aged 30 to 39 who had recovered from COVID-19.

The DNA for the CDR3 is TGTGCCAGCAGCCAAGGACAGGGGTATAACACCGGGGAGCTGTTTTTT. Translated, it gives CASSQGQGYNTGELFF. The J gene is TRBJ2-2, the V gene TRBV3-1 (or the pseudogene TRBV3-2); 8 bases fit TRBD1. There are 16 residues in the CDR3. Germline trimming cut 1 base from V and 2 bases from J; bases unmatched to any gene: 3. Germline CDR1 and CDR2: LGHDT and YNNKEL (reference sequence).

V gene TRBV7-9 combines with J gene TRBJ2-2; the D gene is possibly TRBD2 (6 bases). The CDR3 has 15 amino acids. V dropped 3 bases and J dropped 3 bases, with 11 bases sitting between them. Germline CDR1 SEHNR, CDR2 FQNEAQ (reference sequence). The DNA for the CDR3 is TGTGCCAGCAGCTTGCGGGACGGAGACACCGGGGAGCTGTTTTTT. This codes for CASSLRDGDTGELFF.

This clone occurred a few times. This chain connects TRBV14 to TRBJ2-2; D gene ambiguous. There are 15 residues in the CDR3. Germline assignment: CDR1 SGHDN and CDR2 FVKESK. V was clipped by 3 bases and J by 0 bases, with 8 bases between them. CDR3 DNA sequence: TGTGCCAGCAGCCAGAATCTAGCGAACACCGGGGAGCTGTTTTTT. Protein product: CASSQNLANTGELFF. Combining the CDR3 with reference TRBV14 and TRBJ2-2 gives the whole variable domain EAGVTQFPSHSVIEKGQTVTLRCDPISGHDNLYWYRRVMGKEIKFLLHFVKESKQDESGMPNNRFLAERTGGTYSTLKVQPAELEDSGVYFCASSQNLANTGELFFGEGSRLTVL.

With regard to this clone: A junction boundary mismatches the germline segment, possibly from a read error. The rearrangement uses TRBV7-7 and TRBJ2-1; D is perhaps TRBD2 (5 bases). Germline CDR1 and CDR2: SSHAT and FNYEAQ (reference sequence). CDR3 size: 13 residues. For the CDR3, the DNA is TGTGCTAGCAGCTTTACTAGTTACAATGAGCAGTTCTTC. Protein product: CASSFTSYNEQFF. The whole variable domain, filled in from reference TRBV7-7 and TRBJ2-1, reads GAGVSQSPRYKVTKRGQDVTLRCDPISSHATLYWYQQALGQGPEFLTYFNYEAQPDKSGLPSDRFSAERPEGSISTLTIQRTEQRDSAMYRCASSFTSYNEQFFGPGTRLTVL.

This chain links TRBV25-1 with TRBJ1-4; weak D call: TRBD1 (6 bases). Germline lookup yields CDR1 MGHDK and CDR2 SYGVNS. Between the trimmed V and J ends, which lost 6 bases and 5 bases, there was a span of 10 bases. The CDR3 is 13 amino acids. CDR3 coding DNA: TGTGCCAGCAGACAGGGCGCCAATGAAAAACTGTTTTTT. It yields the protein CASRQGANEKLFF.

The CDR3 protein is CSVPLAGALYTDTQYF. The CDR3, as DNA: TGCAGCGTCCCCTTAGCGGGGGCTCTTTACACAGATACGCAGTATTTT. The V gene is TRBV29-1, the J gene TRBJ2-3; 9 bases map to TRBD2. The CDR3 sequence is 16 residues long. The V gene's germline CDR1 is SQVTM and CDR2 ANQGSEA. The junction had 12 bases not matched to a gene; V was cut back by 6 bases and J by 2 bases.

The chain combines TRBV6-6 with TRBJ1-1; 7 nucleotides line up with TRBD1. CDR3 length equals 15 residues. After removal of 5 bases from V and 0 bases from J, the junction contained 6 bases not matched to a gene. Germline V CDR1 and CDR2: MNHNY, SVGAGI (reference sequence). Here the CDR3 DNA reads TGTGCCAGCAGTACCCAGACAGGGATGAACACTGAAGCTTTCTTT. Translation: CASSTQTGMNTEAFF.

The chain employs TRBV20-1 and TRBJ1-2; TRBD1 matches at 7 bases. The V gene's germline CDR1 is DFQATT and CDR2 SNEGSKA (reference sequence). This CDR3 is built from 14 residues. After removal of 3 bases from V and 8 bases from J, the junction contained 12 bases not matched to a gene. The CDR3 spells CSASLGQPGEGYTF. CDR3 nucleotide sequence: TGCAGTGCTAGTTTGGGACAGCCTGGGGAGGGCTACACCTTC.

V usage is TRBV12-3 or TRBV12-4 and J usage is TRBJ2-7, with TRBD2 matching over 7 bases. The CDR3 loop spans 13 amino acids. Germline trimming cut 8 bases from V and 3 bases from J; bases unmatched to any gene: 7. The CDR3 region is CASGGVSIYEQYF. The CDR3 DNA reads as TGTGCCAGCGGGGGGGTCTCAATCTACGAGCAGTACTTC.

CDR3 loop: CASSRTAGEYYGYTF. The CDR3 nucleotides are TGTGCCAGCAGCCGGACCGCGGGGGAATACTATGGCTACACCTTC. The chain has TRBV7-2 and TRBJ1-2; TRBD1 is a possible D gene (5 bases). Trimming shortened V by 5 bases and J by 3 bases, and 16 bases separated the two germline ends. The CDR3 is 15 amino acids. Per germline, CDR1 SGHTA and CDR2 FQGNSA. The variable domain in full, completed from reference TRBV7-2 and TRBJ1-2, reads GAGVSQSPSNKVTEKGKDVELRCDPISGHTALYWYRQSLGQGLEFLIYFQGNSAPDKSGLPSDRFSAERTGGSVSTLTIQRTQQEDSAVYLCASSRTAGEYYGYTFGSGTRLTVV.

The chain combines TRBV6-4 with TRBJ2-1; 7 bases agree with TRBD2. There are 11 residues in the CDR3. The J segment lost 10 bases and the V segment lost 5 bases, leaving 2 bases of the junction unmatched. Looked up from germline, CDR1 is MRHNA and CDR2 is SNTAGT. The CDR3 region is CASSWGGEQFF. As DNA, the CDR3 is TGTGCCAGCAGTTGGGGGGGGGAGCAGTTCTTC.

The V and J genes are TRBV3-1 (or the pseudogene TRBV3-2) and TRBJ2-7; a weak D match, TRBD2 (5 bases). This CDR3 has 14 amino acids. CDR1 LGHDT and CDR2 YNNKEL come from the germline V gene (reference sequence). V was trimmed by 3 bases and J by 1 base, leaving 10 bases between them. CDR3 region: CASSHPRDSYEQYF. CDR3 DNA: TGTGCCAGCAGCCACCCCCGGGATTCCTACGAGCAGTACTTC.

The chain employs TRBV3-1 (or the pseudogene TRBV3-2) and TRBJ2-5; tentative D call: TRBD2 (6 bases). Per germline, CDR1 LGHDT and CDR2 YNNKEL (reference sequence). Trimming pared 4 bases from V and 3 bases from J, leaving 18 bases between. This CDR3 has 16 residues. DNA of the CDR3: TGTGCCAGCAGCCTACTCTCCGGACTACCAAAAGAGACCCAGTACTTC. It codes for CASSLLSGLPKETQYF.

This rearrangement joins TRBV30 to TRBJ1-2; D may be TRBD1 (6 bases). Germline CDR1 GTSNPN, CDR2 SVGIG (reference sequence). The CDR3 contains 12 residues. CDR3 amino acids: CAYQTGFYGYTF. The CDR3 DNA sequence: TGTGCTTACCAGACAGGCTTCTATGGCTACACCTTC.

The chain joins TRBV9 to TRBJ2-3, with TRBD2 as a possible D gene (6 bases). V was cut by 0 bases and J by 3 bases, with 11 bases left in between. The CDR3 contains 15 residues. Germline loops: CDR1 SGDLS, CDR2 YYNGEE. Here the CDR3 reads CASSVGLGETDTQYF. The DNA of the CDR3 is TGTGCCAGCAGCGTAGGACTAGGCGAGACAGATACGCAGTATTTT. The full variable domain, rest sourced from reference TRBV9 and TRBJ2-3, is DSGVTQTPKHLITATGQRVTLRCSPRSGDLSVYWYQQSLDQGLQFLIQYYNGEERAKGNILERFSAQQFPDLHSELNLSSLELGDSALYFCASSVGLGETDTQYFGPGTRLTVL.

This chain links TRBV19 with TRBJ1-2; D gene uncertain. The V gene lost 5 bases and the J gene lost 2 bases, with 9 bases spanning the gap. The length of the CDR3 is 13 residues. Germline values: CDR1 LNHDA, CDR2 SQIVND (reference sequence). The CDR3 loop is CASSSQRNYGYTF. In DNA, the CDR3 is TGTGCCAGTAGTTCCCAGAGGAACTATGGCTACACCTTC.

V is TRBV28 and J is TRBJ2-7; unclear D gene. Per germline, CDR1 MDHEN and CDR2 SYDVKM. This CDR3 has 11 residues. Trimming shortened V by 8 bases and J by 5 bases, and 10 bases separated the two germline ends. The DNA of the CDR3 is TGTGCCAGCCTCCGAGGTCACGAGCAGTACTTC. Translating gives CASLRGHEQYF.

The V and J genes are TRBV5-1 and TRBJ2-3; no clear D. The CDR3 extends over 16 amino acids. V lost 0 bases and J 0 bases, leaving 11 bases between the germline ends. The V gene's germline CDR1 is SGHRS and CDR2 YFSETQ. CDR3: CASSLGGKTSTDTQYF. The CDR3 DNA reads as TGCGCCAGCAGCTTGGGCGGCAAAACTAGCACAGATACGCAGTATTTT.

The V gene is TRBV12-3 or TRBV12-4, the J gene TRBJ1-1; the D gene is possibly TRBD1 (6 bases). Between the trimmed V and J ends, which lost 1 base and 3 bases, there was a span of 6 bases. This CDR3 comprises 13 residues. This CDR3 is CASSLEGDTEAFF. Written as DNA, the CDR3 is TGTGCCAGCAGTTTAGAGGGGGACACTGAAGCTTTCTTT.

The chain recombines TRBV18 with TRBJ1-4; 7 positions agree with TRBD1. From germline, CDR1 is KGHSH and CDR2 LQKENI. CDR3 length: 18 residues. Trimming at V came to 2 bases and at J to 5 bases, leaving 14 bases not matched to a gene. CDR3 in amino acids: CASSPRTGGTWENEKLFF. CDR3 in DNA: TGTGCCAGCTCACCAAGGACAGGTGGGACCTGGGAAAATGAAAAACTGTTTTTT.

The rearrangement links TRBV5-1 to TRBJ2-1, with TRBD1 matching over 7 bases. Germline values: CDR1 SGHRS, CDR2 YFSETQ. With V trimmed by 1 base and J by 4 bases, 5 bases remained unmatched. The CDR3 runs 15 residues. CDR3 in DNA: TGCGCCAGCAGCTTGACAGGGGATGATTACAATGAGCAGTTCTTC. Translating it yields CASSLTGDDYNEQFF.

The chain has TRBV2 and TRBJ1-2; 7 nucleotides line up with TRBD1. Germline lookup yields CDR1 SNHLY and CDR2 FYNNEI. CDR3 length equals 14 residues. J was trimmed by 7 bases and V by 1 base; bases with no gene match: 6. CDR3 residues: CASSEETGLSGYTF. The DNA of the CDR3 is TGTGCCAGCAGTGAAGAGACAGGGCTCTCTGGCTACACCTTC.

This clone was observed once. The J gene is TRBJ1-6, the V gene TRBV3-1 (or the pseudogene TRBV3-2); D not resolved. The CDR3 loop spans 18 amino acids. V was trimmed by 1 base and J by 0 bases, leaving 13 bases between them. Germline V gene sequence: CDR1 LGHDT, CDR2 YNNKEL (reference sequence). In DNA, the CDR3 is TGTGCCAGCAGCCAAGGAGGCAGAACTAGCTCCTATAATTCACCCCTCCACTTT. Its translation is CASSQGGRTSSYNSPLHF.

This chain joins TRBV9 and TRBJ2-3, with D unclear. V lost 0 bases to trimming and J lost 5 bases, with 13 bases between them. The CDR3 covers 15 residues. Looked up from germline, CDR1 is SGDLS and CDR2 is YYNGEE. CDR3 sequence reads: CASSVGLVAGDTQYF. CDR3 sequence (DNA): TGTGCCAGCAGCGTAGGTCTGGTAGCCGGAGATACGCAGTATTTT.

The chain carries TRBV28 and TRBJ2-7; tentatively, D is TRBD1 (5 bases). Trimming pared 2 bases from V and 2 bases from J, leaving 22 bases between. Germline V lookup: CDR1 MDHEN, CDR2 SYDVKM. The CDR3 has 18 amino acids. The CDR3 DNA sequence: TGTGCCAGCAGTTTACCCTATGTGAGTCGAAGGGGTCCCTACGAGCAGTACTTC. Translation: CASSLPYVSRRGPYEQYF. Drawing the rest from reference TRBV28 and TRBJ2-7, the complete variable domain is DVKVTQSSRYLVKRTGEKVFLECVQDMDHENMFWYRQDPGLGLRLIYFSYDVKMKEKGDIPEGYSVSREKKERFSLILESASTNQTSMYLCASSLPYVSRRGPYEQYFGPGTRLTVT.

This clone turned up a few times. The gene calls are TRBV27 and TRBJ1-1; a possible D gene is TRBD1 (5 bases). Germline CDR1 is MNHEY and CDR2 is SMNVEV (reference sequence). The CDR3 loop spans 14 amino acids. The V end was cut by 1 base, the J end by 0 bases, with 6 bases between. The CDR3 bases are TGTGCCAGCAGTTTATTAGGGGTGAACACTGAAGCTTTCTTT. Translating it yields CASSLLGVNTEAFF.

The chain carries TRBV5-4 and TRBJ2-5, with 8 bases identical to TRBD2. The CDR3 sequence is 16 residues long. The ends lost 0 bases at V and 5 bases at J; junction bases unmatched: 9. CDR1 is SGHNT, CDR2 YYREEE, per germline (reference sequence). CDR3 loop: CASSLGTGGPQETQYF. The CDR3 nucleotides read TGTGCCAGCAGCTTGGGGACGGGAGGGCCCCAGGAGACCCAGTACTTC. Looking up the rest from reference TRBV5-4 and TRBJ2-5 gives the full variable domain: ETGVTQSPTHLIKTRGQQVTLRCSSQSGHNTVSWYQQALGQGPQFIFQYYREEENGRGNFPPRFSGLQFPNYSSELNVNALELDDSALYLCASSLGTGGPQETQYFGPGTRLLVL.

This chain joins TRBV30 and TRBJ2-2; TRBD1 matches at 7 bases. Unmatched junction bases numbered 6, after V lost 2 bases and J lost 15 bases. Looked up from germline, CDR1 is GTSNPN and CDR2 is SVGIG (reference sequence). This CDR3 spans 11 amino acids. This chain's CDR3 is CAWSSQGLVFF. CDR3 in DNA: TGTGCCTGGAGTTCACAGGGGTTGGTGTTTTTT.